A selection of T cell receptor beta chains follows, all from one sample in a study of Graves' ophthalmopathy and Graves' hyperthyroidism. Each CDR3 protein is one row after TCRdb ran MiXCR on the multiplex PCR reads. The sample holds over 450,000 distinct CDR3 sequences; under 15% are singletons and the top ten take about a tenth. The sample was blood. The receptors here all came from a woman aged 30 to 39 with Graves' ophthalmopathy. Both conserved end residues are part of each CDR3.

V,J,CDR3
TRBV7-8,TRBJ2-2,CASSPRGRPEELFF
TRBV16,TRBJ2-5,CASSQSRAPPQETQYF
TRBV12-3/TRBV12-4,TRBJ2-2,CASSFRKRFSAGELFF
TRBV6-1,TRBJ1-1,CASSGDRVADTEAFF
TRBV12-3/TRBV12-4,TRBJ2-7,CASGFGQPSYEQYF
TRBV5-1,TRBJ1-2,CASSPGIGDTDYGYTF
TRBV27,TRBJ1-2,CASSPLALGYGYTF
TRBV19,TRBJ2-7,CASSYRDGEQYF
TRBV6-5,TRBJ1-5,CASRPPGAGNQPQHF
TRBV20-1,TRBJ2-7,CSARDSGKSSYEQYF
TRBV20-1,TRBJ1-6,CSASVSSYNSHLHF
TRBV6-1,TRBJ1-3,CASRQGSGNTIYF
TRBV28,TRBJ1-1,CASSFFQGAPNTEAFF
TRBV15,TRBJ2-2,CATSREKLAGASGELFF
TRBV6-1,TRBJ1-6,CASRPGGTLWEPLHF
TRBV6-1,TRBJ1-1,CASSELLNTEAFF
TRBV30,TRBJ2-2,CALGQGPTGELFF
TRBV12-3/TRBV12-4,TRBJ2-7,CASSPRGRASYEQYF
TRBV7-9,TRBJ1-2,CASSVDTGYTF
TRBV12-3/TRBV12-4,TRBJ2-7,CASSYQGLSYEQYF
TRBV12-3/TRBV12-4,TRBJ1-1,CASSFSGLYFQEAFF
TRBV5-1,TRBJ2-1,CASSSSHRGHEQFF
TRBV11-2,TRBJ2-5,CASSFTLETQYF
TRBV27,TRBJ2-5,CASKPRAYQETQYF
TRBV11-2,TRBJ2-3,CASSIRLAGGTDTQYF
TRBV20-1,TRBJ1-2,CSARALGQEYYGYTF
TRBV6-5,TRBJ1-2,CASSYGAGLSYGYTF
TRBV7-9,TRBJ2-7,CASSFPPGQPGQYF
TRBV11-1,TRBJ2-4,CASSFFILKRESPLAKNIQYF